A single sample is the source of the 14 T cell receptor beta chains below, sequenced in a study of shared T cell receptors in the human thymus. Sequencing used immunoSEQ multiplex PCR; TCRdb keeps in-frame clones, though not all of them. The table has a few hundred thousand clones, approximately 95% seen once. Material: thymocytes. The origin of the receptors is a human donor.

As DNA, the CDR3 is TGTGCCAGCAGCCATGACAGGGGACTAGGGCCCCAGCATTTT. Its protein product is CASSHDRGLGPQHF. The chain employs TRBV5-4 and TRBJ1-5; 8 nucleotides align to TRBD1. The CDR3 length is 14 residues. The V gene end was trimmed by 4 bases and the J gene end by 9 bases; junction bases not matched to a gene: 9. The germline V gene has CDR1 SGHNT and CDR2 YYREEE (reference sequence). The whole variable domain, remainder taken from reference TRBV5-4 and TRBJ1-5, is ETGVTQSPTHLIKTRGQQVTLRCSSQSGHNTVSWYQQALGQGPQFIFQYYREEENGRGNFPPRFSGLQFPNYSSELNVNALELDDSALYLCASSHDRGLGPQHFGDGTRLSIL.

The chain recombines TRBV7-4 with TRBJ2-3; tentative D call: TRBD2 (5 bases). Trimming stripped 8 bases from V and 4 bases from J, with 16 bases between. The length of the CDR3 is 14 residues. Germline values: CDR1 SGHVT, CDR2 SQSDAQ. The CDR3 region is CASVFAEGSDTQYF. For the CDR3, the DNA is TGTGCCAGCGTTTTCGCCGAGGGCTCAGATACGCAGTATTTT.

The chain uses TRBV15 and TRBJ2-1, with D tentatively TRBD2 (5 bases). V was clipped by 0 bases and J by 8 bases, with 20 bases between them. Germline loops: CDR1 LNHNV, CDR2 YYDKDF (reference sequence). CDR3 length equals 17 residues. CDR3 sequence reads: CATSRDWRRLHQDEQFF. In DNA, the CDR3 is TGTGCCACCAGCAGAGATTGGAGGAGACTTCATCAGGATGAGCAGTTCTTC.

V is TRBV28 and J is TRBJ2-1; tentative D call: TRBD2 (5 bases). The CDR3 covers 16 residues. The germline V and J ends were trimmed by 7 bases and 0 bases, with 16 bases remaining between them. The germline gives CDR1 MDHEN, CDR2 SYDVKM. CDR3 coding DNA: TGTGCCAGCACCCCCAGGAGGACTCGCTCCTACAATGAGCAGTTCTTC. It codes for CASTPRRTRSYNEQFF. The complete variable domain, with remaining parts taken from reference TRBV28 and TRBJ2-1, reads DVKVTQSSRYLVKRTGEKVFLECVQDMDHENMFWYRQDPGLGLRLIYFSYDVKMKEKGDIPEGYSVSREKKERFSLILESASTNQTSMYLCASTPRRTRSYNEQFFGPGTRLTVL.

This clone was detected only once. At one boundary the junction diverges from the germline segment, which might be a read error. The rearrangement joins TRBV19 to TRBJ2-7; 7 bases agree with TRBD2. Germline values: CDR1 LNHDA, CDR2 SQIVND (reference sequence). The CDR3 covers 14 residues. CDR3 in amino acids: CASSIASGAYKQYF. The CDR3 nucleotides read TGTGCCAGTAGTATAGCCAGCGGGGCCTACAAGCAGTACTTC.

The chain links TRBV27 to TRBJ1-1; D is uncertain. Germline V lookup: CDR1 MNHEY, CDR2 SMNVEV (reference sequence). This CDR3 is built from 13 residues. With 3 bases removed from V and 0 bases from J, the gap between germline ends came to 5 bases. The CDR3 protein is CASSFTVNTEAFF. The CDR3 DNA reads TGTGCCAGCAGTTTCACAGTGAACACTGAAGCTTTCTTT.

This chain links TRBV10-3 with TRBJ2-3; 11 bases map to TRBD2. CDR3 length: 16 residues. CDR1 and CDR2 from the germline V gene are ENHRY and SYGVKD. V lost 6 bases to trimming and J lost 2 bases; unmatched junction nucleotides: 7. In DNA form, the CDR3 reads TGTGCCATCAGCCCGGGACTAGCGGATCCCACAGATACGCAGTATTTT. It codes for CAISPGLADPTDTQYF.

V is TRBV5-6 and J is TRBJ1-1; the D is unclear. V was clipped by 4 bases and J by 6 bases, with 13 bases between them. Germline assignment: CDR1 SGHDT and CDR2 YYEEEE. The CDR3 consists of 13 residues. CDR3 residues: CASSLGGVAEAFF. DNA of the CDR3: TGTGCCAGCAGCCTGGGTGGGGTGGCTGAAGCTTTCTTT.

The DNA of the CDR3 is TGCGCCAGCAGGAACAGGGCTGGGGCCAACGTCCTGACTTTC. Protein: CASRNRAGANVLTF. The genes are TRBV5-1 and TRBJ2-6; D may be TRBD1 (6 bases). V was pared by 5 bases and J by 2 bases, with 8 bases between. This CDR3 region has 14 residues. In germline, CDR1 is SGHRS, CDR2 YFSETQ.

The J gene is TRBJ2-3, the V gene TRBV27; no firm D call. V was clipped by 5 bases and J by 13 bases, with 7 bases between them. This CDR3 spans 9 amino acids. CDR1 is MNHEY, CDR2 SMNVEV, per germline (reference sequence). The CDR3 reads CASSPPEYF. The CDR3 DNA is TGTGCCAGCAGTCCCCCAGAGTATTTT.

The V and J genes are TRBV7-2 and TRBJ1-1; D unresolved. The ends were cut back, 4 bases at V and 3 bases at J, with 15 bases in the middle. This CDR3 region has 15 residues. From germline, CDR1 is SGHTA and CDR2 FQGNSA. CDR3 DNA: TGTGCCAGCAGCTGGAGACATAACTCCCACACTGAAGCTTTCTTT. Encoded protein: CASSWRHNSHTEAFF. The full variable domain, completed using reference TRBV7-2 and TRBJ1-1, is GAGVSQSPSNKVTEKGKDVELRCDPISGHTALYWYRQSLGQGLEFLIYFQGNSAPDKSGLPSDRFSAERTGGSVSTLTIQRTQQEDSAVYLCASSWRHNSHTEAFFGQGTRLTVV.

CDR3 in amino acids: CASRGSGLSEAFF. As DNA, the CDR3 is TGTGCCAGCAGGGGAAGTGGCTTGAGTGAAGCTTTCTTT. The rearrangement links TRBV6-4 to TRBJ1-1, with D unclear. Trimming removed 6 bases from V and 7 bases from J, with 15 bases in between. Germline CDR1 reads MRHNA; CDR2 reads SNTAGT. The CDR3 totals 13 residues.

The J gene is TRBJ1-5, the V gene TRBV4-1; unclear D gene. Trimming pared 0 bases from V and 5 bases from J, leaving 11 bases between. The V gene's germline CDR1 is MGHRA and CDR2 YSYEKL. This CDR3 has 15 residues. CDR3 residues: CASSQERSRDQPQHF. The CDR3 DNA reads as TGCGCCAGCAGCCAAGAAAGGAGTCGGGATCAGCCCCAGCATTTT.

The chain is built from TRBV7-2 and TRBJ2-1; 9 nucleotides agree with TRBD2. The CDR3 loop spans 17 amino acids. The V gene's germline CDR1 is SGHTA and CDR2 FQGNSA. Trimming at V came to 1 base and at J to 4 bases, leaving 8 bases not matched to a gene. As DNA, the CDR3 is TGTGCCAGCAGCTTAGTAGGTGGGCTAGCGGGATACAATGAGCAGTTCTTC. Translating gives CASSLVGGLAGYNEQFF.